This TCR beta chain is from a study of graft-versus-host responses after intestinal transplantation listed by TCRdb under 2021. Regarding the complete study: The transplants that recipients received were multivisceral, liver-intestinal, or isolated intestinal. Alloreactive clones were identified by sequencing pre-transplant mixed lymphocyte reaction products and comparing these products with unstimulated pre-transplant donor and recipient T cells. A peak of at least 4% donor T cells among recipient peripheral blood mononuclear cells was the definition used for donor T cell macrochimerism. Instead of going to the commercial service, samples from a few later patients were sequenced in-house on an Illumina MiSeq and processed with MiXCR. Of the 20 to 25 intestinal transplant recipients enrolled in the cohort, one of whom was a retransplant, a few patients without pretransplant specimens were excluded. After intestinal transplantation, graft-versus-host and host-versus-graft alloreactive T cell clones were followed in the graft, circulation and bone marrow using bulk TCR-beta CDR3 sequencing. Every recipient was given anti-thymocyte globulin induction, followed by approximately 3 years of maintenance tacrolimus and steroids.

The sample's time point, from its label and the paper: cells obtained before transplantation from donor or recipient. Mixed lymphocyte reactions plated around 200,000 CFSE-labeled pre-transplant responders with around 200,000 irradiated violet-dye-labeled stimulators and were cultured for roughly 6 days. After the mixed lymphocyte reaction, proliferating CD3+CD4+CFSE-low and CD3+CD8+CFSE-low responder cells were FACS-sorted on a BD Influx sorter. The library was obtained by the immunoSEQ multiplex PCR assay. For most patients, genomic DNA was isolated with the Qiagen DNeasy Blood and Tissue Kit and sent frozen to Adaptive Biotechnologies for TCR sequencing. For most patients, high-throughput TCR-beta CDR3 sequencing of genomic DNA was performed by Adaptive Biotechnologies. The study's own analysis went as follows. TCR sequencing data for more than 15 patients were retrieved from Adaptive's ImmunoSEQ software; three other patients were processed with MiXCR and VDJtools. CD4 versus CD8 sorting errors were corrected by removing sequences found in both subsets at a frequency ratio below 5:1. Because the origin of CDR3 nucleotide sequences shared between donor and recipient could not be assigned, those sequences were removed. At least 2-fold expansion over unstimulated cells and a minimum CFSE-low frequency of 0.002% (template counts) or 0.001% (read counts) were required for clones to be classified as alloreactive. Clones were considered mappable if detected in sequenced pre-transplant spleen, lymph node, or MLR CFSE-low populations of the donor or recipient. The cumulative frequency of alloreactive clones was calculated as a percentage of all sequences, weighted by copy number. In TCRdb, the immuneACCESS table is reduced to in-frame sequences with V and J assigned. These tables do not hold every clone; where another copy was compared, an unresolved V gene accounts for under half, and the others remain unexplained. V and J calls and clone size come straight from that table; D and trimming were deduced from the DNA. A total of 11,000 to 15,000 clones appear in this sample, about 28% of them only once. The ten largest clones capture 3.9% of the sample.

Broad study findings and their caveats: GvH clones were detected in recipient bone marrow, and some appeared earlier in ileal mucosa or blood, consistent with an intestinal mucosal origin. The conclusions were limited by the relatively low number and heterogeneity of the intestinal transplant patients. High GvH to HvG T cell clonal ratios were observed in the allografts of patients with donor T cell macrochimerism. Early after transplant, peak levels of circulating GvH clones were associated with declines in HvG clones.

As for this clone: Base qualities are not provided; no much larger clone lies one nucleotide away.

Clipping removes 2 bases from V and 5 bases from J, with 4 as the unmatched junction base count. From cysteine to phenylalanine, the CDR3 is 14 amino acids long. Of all the DNA, just the CDR3 is kept, 42 bases in frame from base 1. Via the germline V gene (reference sequence), CDR1 is MNHNY and CDR2 SVGAGI. The sequencing used alloreactive CD4+ T cells from a mixed lymphocyte reaction culture, collected before intestinal transplant. The intended sense of this specimen's cell subset or site label: CFSE-low proliferating T cells sorted from roughly 6-day pre-transplant mixed lymphocyte reaction (GvH or HvG direction). This receptor was obtained from a human patient who received an intestinal transplant. The sequence links TRBV6-6 to TRBJ2-7, with 9 bases in between that match TRBD2. This receptor has the CDR3 CASSYVGLAHEQYF. The DNA is TGTGCCAGCAGTTACGTGGGACTAGCCCACGAGCAGTACTTC.